This T cell receptor (beta chain) was documented in a study of neurological immune-mediated disorders. The unsorted libraries originated from 2 million PBMCs that had been stored at -80 C. The study, taken as a whole, reports: Because no CDR3 amino acid sequences were shared across subjects by expanded clones, private repertoires were suggested in all groups. Patients with HTLV-1-associated myelopathy showed the most TCR clonal expansion. Those with multiple sclerosis showed the least, falling below healthy controls.

J gave up 1 base and V 5 bases, and 0 bases lay outside the gene matches. This CDR3 spans 14 amino acids. Germline CDR1 and CDR2: SGHTA and FQGTGA. The team produced cDNA through 5'RACE using 10-nucleotide random UMIs. MiXCR, applied by TCRdb to the 5' RACE reads, yields one record per CDR3 protein. The profile shows over 60,000 distinct CDR3 sequences, 4.5% to 5.5% of them singletons. The table lists this clonotype with many counts. Its antigen is unknown. This chain uses TRBV7-3 with TRBJ2-4; 9 bases align to TRBD1. The TCR originated in a woman in her forties or fifties with multiple sclerosis. What was sequenced was PBMCs. The CDR3 DNA sequence: TGTGCCAGCAGCACAGGGGGCGCCAAAAACATTCAGTACTTC. Translated: CASSTGGAKNIQYF.